This T cell receptor beta chain was captured by sequencing in a study of blood T cell repertoires in COVID-19. About the study: Collection of acute and convalescent COVID-19 samples took place in the United States, Italy and Spain. PBMCs, B-cell-depleted T cells, or T cells were the source of the cDNA or gDNA that made up the material.

The authors' processing: Estimated nucleated cell counts came from reference gene primer amplification. Profiled with immunoSEQ multiplex PCR; TCRdb holds only in-frame clones, not every one. V and J calls plus clone size are reproduced from that table; the DNA served to infer D and trimming. In the table there are around 55,000 clones, approximately 86% of which are singletons. It was during active infection that Seattle patients were enrolled and then longitudinally followed. Looked up from germline, CDR1 is SGDLS and CDR2 is YYNGEE. The V end was cut by 3 bases, the J end by 7 bases, with 16 bases between. The CDR3 has 15 amino acids.

The chain joins TRBV9 to TRBJ1-4, with a tentative D call TRBD1 (5 bases). Material: peripheral blood. This clonotype was sampled from a man aged 40-50 years with COVID-19, enrolled during active disease. As DNA, the CDR3 is TGTGCCAGCAGCGAACAACAGGCAAGGGGTGAAAAACTGTTTTTT. Translated, it gives CASSEQQARGEKLFF. Complete variable domain (other parts from reference TRBV9 and TRBJ1-4): DSGVTQTPKHLITATGQRVTLRCSPRSGDLSVYWYQQSLDQGLQFLIQYYNGEERAKGNILERFSAQQFPDLHSELNLSSLELGDSALYFCASSEQQARGEKLFFGSGTQLSVL.